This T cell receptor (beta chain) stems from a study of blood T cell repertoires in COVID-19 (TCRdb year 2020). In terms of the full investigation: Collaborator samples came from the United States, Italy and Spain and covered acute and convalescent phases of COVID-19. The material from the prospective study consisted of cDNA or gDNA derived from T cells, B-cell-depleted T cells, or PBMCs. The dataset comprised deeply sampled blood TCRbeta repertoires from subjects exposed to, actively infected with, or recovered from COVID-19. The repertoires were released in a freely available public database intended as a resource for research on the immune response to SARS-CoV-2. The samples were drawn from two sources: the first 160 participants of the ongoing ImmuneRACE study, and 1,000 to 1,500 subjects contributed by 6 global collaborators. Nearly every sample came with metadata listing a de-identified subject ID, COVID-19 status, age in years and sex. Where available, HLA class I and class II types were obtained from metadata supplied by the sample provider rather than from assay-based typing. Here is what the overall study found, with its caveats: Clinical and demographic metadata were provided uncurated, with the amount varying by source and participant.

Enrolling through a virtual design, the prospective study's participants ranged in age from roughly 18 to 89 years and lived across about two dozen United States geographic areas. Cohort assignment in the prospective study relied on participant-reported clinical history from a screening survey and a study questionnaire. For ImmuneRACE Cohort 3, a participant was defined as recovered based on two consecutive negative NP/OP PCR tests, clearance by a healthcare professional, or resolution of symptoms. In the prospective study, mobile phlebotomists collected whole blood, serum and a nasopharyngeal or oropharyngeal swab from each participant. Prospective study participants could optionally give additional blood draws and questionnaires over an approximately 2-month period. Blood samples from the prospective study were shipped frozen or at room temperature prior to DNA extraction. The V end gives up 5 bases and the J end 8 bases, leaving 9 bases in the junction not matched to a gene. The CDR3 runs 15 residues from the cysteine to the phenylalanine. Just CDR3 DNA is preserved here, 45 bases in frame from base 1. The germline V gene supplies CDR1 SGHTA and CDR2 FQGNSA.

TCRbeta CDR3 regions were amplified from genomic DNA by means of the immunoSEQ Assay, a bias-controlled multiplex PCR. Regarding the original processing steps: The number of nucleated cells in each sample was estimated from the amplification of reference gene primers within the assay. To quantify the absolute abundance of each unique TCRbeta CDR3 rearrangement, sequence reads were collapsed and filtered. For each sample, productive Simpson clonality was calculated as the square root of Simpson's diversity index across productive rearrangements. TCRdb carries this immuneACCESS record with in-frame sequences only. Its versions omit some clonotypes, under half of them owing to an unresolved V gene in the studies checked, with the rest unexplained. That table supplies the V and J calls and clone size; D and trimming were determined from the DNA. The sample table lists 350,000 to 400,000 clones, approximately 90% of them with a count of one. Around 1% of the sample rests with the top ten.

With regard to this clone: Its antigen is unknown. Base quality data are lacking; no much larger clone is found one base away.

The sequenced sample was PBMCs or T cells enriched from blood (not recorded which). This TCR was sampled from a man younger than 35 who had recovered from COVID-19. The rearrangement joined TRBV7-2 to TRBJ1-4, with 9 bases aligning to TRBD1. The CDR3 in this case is CASSTHRGLTEKLFF. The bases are TGTGCCAGCAGCACTCACAGGGGGCTCACGGAAAAACTGTTTTTT.